The 27 T cell receptor beta chains below come from one sample, sequenced in a study of cytotoxic CD8 clonotypes in ibrutinib-treated CLL. This table comes from immunoSEQ multiplex PCR, and its TCRdb copy is limited to in-frame clones, with some not included. The data contain roughly 150,000 clones, approximately 80% of them singletons. Sequences were derived from PBMCs, sampled after 24 months of ibrutinib treatment. The receptors were sampled from a human donor with chronic lymphocytic leukemia.

The rearrangement uses TRBV7-2 and TRBJ1-2; weak D call: TRBD1 (6 bases). V was shortened by 7 bases and J by 5 bases, with 14 bases between the two germline ends. The CDR3 is made up of 13 amino acids. CDR1 is SGHTA and CDR2 is FQGNSA in the germline V gene. CDR3 residues: CASTLGQPYGYTF. The CDR3 coding sequence is TGTGCCAGCACCTTGGGACAACCTTATGGCTACACCTTC. The full variable domain, its missing parts supplied by reference TRBV7-2 and TRBJ1-2, is GAGVSQSPSNKVTEKGKDVELRCDPISGHTALYWYRQSLGQGLEFLIYFQGNSAPDKSGLPSDRFSAERTGGSVSTLTIQRTQQEDSAVYLCASTLGQPYGYTFGSGTRLTVV.

The J gene is TRBJ1-2, the V gene TRBV5-4; the match to TRBD1 covers 8 bases. The CDR3 runs to 13 residues. Germline loops: CDR1 SGHNT, CDR2 YYREEE (reference sequence). The V and J ends lost 7 bases and 4 bases, in that order; junction bases with no gene match: 6. CDR3 in DNA: TGTGCCAGCGTATCCGACAGGGGCTATGGCTACACCTTC. Its protein product is CASVSDRGYGYTF. The full variable domain, rest sourced from reference TRBV5-4 and TRBJ1-2, is ETGVTQSPTHLIKTRGQQVTLRCSSQSGHNTVSWYQQALGQGPQFIFQYYREEENGRGNFPPRFSGLQFPNYSSELNVNALELDDSALYLCASVSDRGYGYTFGSGTRLTVV.

In DNA, the CDR3 is TGTGCCAGCAGCTCGGACCGTCATGAAGCTTTCTTT. It translates to CASSSDRHEAFF. V usage is TRBV28 and J usage is TRBJ1-1; D uncertain. The CDR3 totals 12 residues. V lost 6 bases and J 7 bases, leaving 12 bases between the germline ends. The germline V gene has CDR1 MDHEN and CDR2 SYDVKM.

This chain uses TRBV7-9 with TRBJ2-1, with TRBD1 matching 9 bases. The V gene's germline CDR1 is SEHNR and CDR2 FQNEAQ (reference sequence). Trimming cost V 5 bases and J 9 bases; bases outside gene matches: 5. The CDR3 has 13 amino acids. CDR3 in DNA: TGTGCCAGCAGCCTACAGGGGGCAGGTGAGCAGTTCTTC. Amino acid sequence: CASSLQGAGEQFF.

V is TRBV7-2 and J is TRBJ2-1, with TRBD2 matching 7 bases. This CDR3 is 14 amino acids long. Germline CDR1 reads SGHTA; CDR2 reads FQGNSA. V was clipped by 8 bases and J by 8 bases; unmatched bases: 12. CDR3 DNA: TGTGCCAGCGCCCCCCAAGCGGGGATATATGAGCAGTTCTTC. This translates into CASAPQAGIYEQFF.

This chain connects TRBV28 to TRBJ1-2, with D uncertain. The CDR3 covers 15 residues. The V gene lost 2 bases and the J gene lost 0 bases, with 10 bases spanning the gap. Germline V gene sequence: CDR1 MDHEN, CDR2 SYDVKM. CDR3 DNA: TGTGCCAGCAGTTTAAGCGGGTCAGCTAACTATGGCTACACCTTC. It yields the protein CASSLSGSANYGYTF.

J is TRBJ2-2 and V is TRBV7-9, with D possibly being TRBD1 (6 bases). Looked up from germline, CDR1 is SEHNR and CDR2 is FQNEAQ (reference sequence). V lost 4 bases and J 5 bases, leaving 11 bases between the germline ends. This CDR3 has 14 residues. CDR3 sequence: CASSSAGVTGELFF. CDR3 in DNA: TGTGCCAGCAGCTCCGCAGGGGTTACCGGGGAGCTGTTTTTT. The complete variable domain, with remaining parts taken from reference TRBV7-9 and TRBJ2-2, reads DTGVSQNPRHKITKRGQNVTFRCDPISEHNRLYWYRQTLGQGPEFLTYFQNEAQLEKSRLLSDRFSAERPKGSFSTLEIQRTEQGDSAMYLCASSSAGVTGELFFGEGSRLTVL.

This chain uses TRBV27 with TRBJ2-2; 7 nucleotides agree with TRBD1. CDR1 and CDR2 (germline): MNHEY, SMNVEV (reference sequence). The CDR3 has 14 amino acids. The V segment lost 8 bases and the J segment 3 bases; nucleotides outside the gene matches: 6. The DNA of the CDR3 is TGTGCCAGCCGTACGACAGGGTACACCGGGGAGCTGTTTTTT. This translates into CASRTTGYTGELFF.

This clone was observed once. J is TRBJ1-5 and V is TRBV4-1, with 7 bases fitting TRBD1. Germline loops: CDR1 MGHRA, CDR2 YSYEKL. CDR3 length: 15 residues. J lost 3 bases, V lost 1 base, and 3 bases had no gene match. CDR3 sequence (DNA): TGCGCCAGCAGCCAAGCCGGGACAGTCAATCAGCCCCAGCATTTT. Translation gives CASSQAGTVNQPQHF.

This clone is a singleton in its sample. J is TRBJ2-7 and V is TRBV11-1; D assignment may be TRBD1 or TRBD2 (5 bases each). The CDR3 totals 17 residues. CDR1 SGHAT and CDR2 FQDESV come from the germline V gene (reference sequence). Trimming took 5 bases from V and 6 from J, leaving 26 bases between them. DNA of the CDR3: TGTGCCAGCAGCACCCCTGACGAACCGGGTGCAGGGAGCGAGCAGTACTTC. Its translation is CASSTPDEPGAGSEQYF.

The rearrangement uses TRBV28 and TRBJ2-5, with 9 bases matching TRBD1. V dropped 5 bases and J dropped 1; count of bases not matched to a gene: 8. This CDR3 comprises 16 residues. CDR1 MDHEN and CDR2 SYDVKM come from the germline V gene. DNA of the CDR3: TGTGCCAGCAGTCCATCCCCGGGACAGGGCCAAGAGACCCAGTACTTC. This gives the protein CASSPSPGQGQETQYF.

The chain has TRBV20-1 and TRBJ2-3; unclear D gene. The CDR3 is 9 residues long. Germline CDR1 is DFQATT and CDR2 is SNEGSKA (reference sequence). V lost 5 bases and J 10 bases, leaving 7 bases between the germline ends. This CDR3 reads CSAPKAQYF. The CDR3 nucleotides read TGCAGTGCTCCAAAGGCGCAGTATTTT.

This chain joins TRBV6-1 and TRBJ2-7; 9 nucleotides line up with TRBD1. V lost 2 bases to trimming and J lost 3 bases; unmatched junction nucleotides: 8. The CDR3 spans 16 residues. Germline lookup yields CDR1 MNHNS and CDR2 SASEGT. CDR3: CASSELLGQGFYEQYF. CDR3 nucleotides: TGTGCCAGCAGTGAACTTTTGGGACAGGGCTTCTACGAGCAGTACTTC.

This chain uses TRBV14 with TRBJ1-4; D is perhaps TRBD1 (6 bases). V gave up 1 base and J gave up 8 bases, with 14 bases separating them. From germline, CDR1 is SGHDN and CDR2 FVKESK. CDR3 length: 15 residues. The CDR3 loop reads CASSQVTGSGEKLFF. CDR3 in DNA: TGTGCCAGCAGCCAAGTTACAGGGAGCGGCGAAAAACTGTTTTTT.

The chain combines TRBV11-2 with TRBJ1-3; D is ambiguous. V was shortened by 0 bases and J by 4 bases, with 4 bases between the two germline ends. This CDR3 contains 13 residues. CDR1 and CDR2 from the germline V gene are SGHAT and FQNNGV. CDR3 amino acids: CASSLDPGNTIYF. In nucleotides, the CDR3 is TGTGCCAGCAGCTTAGATCCCGGAAACACCATATATTTT. Based on the CDR3 plus reference TRBV11-2 and TRBJ1-3, the full variable domain is EAGVAQSPRYKIIEKRQSVAFWCNPISGHATLYWYQQILGQGPKLLIQFQNNGVVDDSQLPKDRFSAERLKGVDSTLKIQPAKLEDSAVYLCASSLDPGNTIYFGEGSWLTVV.

CDR3 residues: CASSLPSGSAETQYF. The CDR3 coding sequence is TGTGCCAGCAGTCTCCCTAGCGGGAGCGCAGAGACCCAGTACTTC. The gene calls are TRBV28 and TRBJ2-5; 10 nucleotides line up with TRBD2. The CDR3 has 15 amino acids. Losses at the gene ends were 5 bases for V and 4 bases for J; bases not matched to a gene: 7. Germline lookup yields CDR1 MDHEN and CDR2 SYDVKM.

The V and J genes are TRBV30 and TRBJ1-1; TRBD1 aligns across 11 bases. This CDR3 spans 17 amino acids. Germline CDR1 is GTSNPN and CDR2 is SVGIG (reference sequence). The CDR3 sequence is CALDRGRKMGTPTEAFF. CDR3 sequence (DNA): TGTGCGTTGGACAGGGGGCGTAAAATGGGCACCCCCACTGAAGCTTTCTTT.

This clone occurred once. V is TRBV5-1 and J is TRBJ2-1; D perhaps matches TRBD2 (6 bases). The CDR3 is 16 amino acids. V lost 3 bases to trimming and J lost 8 bases, with 21 bases between them. CDR1 and CDR2 from the germline V gene are SGHRS and YFSETQ. The CDR3 loop is CASSSAGGNKVHEQFF. CDR3 bases: TGCGCCAGCAGCTCGGCCGGGGGTAATAAAGTGCATGAGCAGTTCTTC.

The chain carries TRBV6-1 and TRBJ2-7; D is tentatively TRBD1 or TRBD2 (5 bases each). The ends were cut back, 7 bases at V and 2 bases at J, with 12 bases in the middle. The germline gives CDR1 MNHNS, CDR2 SASEGT. The CDR3 consists of 13 residues. This chain's CDR3 is CASNRDGPYEQYF. In nucleotides, the CDR3 is TGTGCCAGCAATAGGGACGGACCCTACGAGCAGTACTTC.

The chain uses TRBV10-3 and TRBJ2-7; D possibly uses TRBD1 or TRBD2 (5 bases each). V dropped 9 bases and J dropped 0 bases, with 15 bases sitting between them. Germline CDR1 reads ENHRY; CDR2 reads SYGVKD. The CDR3 has 14 residues. The CDR3 region has the DNA TGTGCCATTTCCAGGGCCGGAGGCTCCTACGAGCAGTACTTC. Its translation: CAISRAGGSYEQYF.

V gene TRBV7-2 combines with J gene TRBJ2-2, with D tentatively TRBD1 (6 bases). The germline V and J ends were trimmed by 5 bases and 1 base, with 14 bases remaining between them. CDR1 and CDR2 from the germline V gene are SGHTA and FQGNSA. The CDR3 spans 16 residues. CDR3 loop: CASSLRPGQNTGELFF. CDR3 coding DNA: TGTGCCAGCAGCCTAAGGCCGGGACAGAACACCGGGGAGCTGTTTTTT.

CDR3 DNA sequence: TGTGCCAGCAGCTACCAGGGGAATCAGCCCCAGCATTTT. The encoded protein is CASSYQGNQPQHF. J is TRBJ1-5 and V is TRBV7-8; the D gene is possibly TRBD1 (6 bases). Per the germline V gene, CDR1 is SGHVS and CDR2 is FQNEAQ. This CDR3 region has 13 residues. Trimming took off 4 bases at V and 4 bases at J, with 8 bases between the two ends.

The chain carries TRBV19 and TRBJ2-7; 8 nucleotides match TRBD1. Germline CDR1 reads LNHDA; CDR2 reads SQIVND (reference sequence). V lost 10 bases and J lost 0; bases outside the gene matches: 2. This CDR3 is built from 12 residues. The CDR3 nucleotides read TGTGCCACAGGACAGGGCTCCTACGAGCAGTACTTC. This translates into CATGQGSYEQYF.

This clone appeared once. The V and J genes are TRBV5-6 and TRBJ2-3; 9 bases map to TRBD1. Germline loops: CDR1 SGHDT, CDR2 YYEEEE. The CDR3 consists of 17 residues. V lost 4 bases to trimming and J lost 3 bases; unmatched junction nucleotides: 12. The CDR3 region has the DNA TGTGCCAGCAGCCCGGGACAGGGAGGGTTGTTGACAGATACGCAGTATTTT. Translated, it gives CASSPGQGGLLTDTQYF.

The chain joins TRBV7-2 to TRBJ2-7; 8 bases fit TRBD1. CDR3 length: 13 residues. Germline assignment: CDR1 SGHTA and CDR2 FQGNSA. With V trimmed by 5 bases and J by 6 bases, 6 bases remained unmatched. The DNA of the CDR3 is TGTGCCAGCAGCCCTTGGACAGGGCCCGAGCAGTACTTC. Its translation: CASSPWTGPEQYF. Together with reference TRBV7-2 and TRBJ2-7, the CDR3 gives the full variable domain: GAGVSQSPSNKVTEKGKDVELRCDPISGHTALYWYRQSLGQGLEFLIYFQGNSAPDKSGLPSDRFSAERTGGSVSTLTIQRTQQEDSAVYLCASSPWTGPEQYFGPGTRLTVT.

The chain couples TRBV4-1 to TRBJ2-3; 10 bases agree with TRBD1. CDR3 size: 15 residues. After removal of 0 bases from V and 9 bases from J, the junction contained 6 bases not matched to a gene. Germline V CDR1 and CDR2: MGHRA, YSYEKL. The CDR3: CASSQDPSGQGTQYF. The CDR3 DNA sequence: TGCGCCAGCAGCCAAGATCCCTCGGGACAGGGGACGCAGTATTTT.

This chain uses TRBV28 with TRBJ2-7; a weak D match, TRBD1 (6 bases). In germline, CDR1 is MDHEN, CDR2 SYDVKM. V was shortened by 6 bases and J by 2 bases, with 14 bases between the two germline ends. The CDR3 extends over 14 amino acids. The DNA for the CDR3 is TGTGCCAGCAGGCTCGACAGGCCCCCCTACGAGCAGTACTTC. Translation gives CASRLDRPPYEQYF.